The clone carrying this T cell receptor beta chain was found many times. The CDR3 spans 15 residues. Trimming took 1 base from V and 6 from J; bases not matched to a gene: 5. The sample comes from a study of T-cell reconstitution after alpha-beta-depleted transplantation in children. A library of TCRbeta sequences, prepared with unique molecular identifiers, was generated. TCRdb reprocessed the PCR reads with MiXCR, giving one entry per CDR3 protein. The table records 150,000 to 200,000 distinct CDR3 sequences, about 15% of them present only once. The specimen comprised PBMCs from the stem cell graft donor, sampled from the stem cell graft. The receptor was derived from a human donor who donated a stem cell graft to a child with acute lymphoblastic leukemia. The rearrangement joins TRBV12-3 or TRBV12-4 to TRBJ2-2; 7 nucleotides align to TRBD1. The CDR3, as DNA: TGTGCCAGCAGTTTAGTAACAGGGGCCCCCGGGGAGCTGTTTTTT. Amino acids: CASSLVTGAPGELFF.